Listed below are T cell receptor beta chains from one sample, sequenced in a study of T cell responses to AZD1222 COVID-19 vaccine. Measured with immunoSEQ multiplex PCR; TCRdb has only the in-frame clones, and not every one. Among 120,000 to 150,000 clones listed, roughly 87% were seen once. The sequenced sample was peripheral blood, obtained 28 days after the second dose of the MenACWY control vaccine. Receptors originate from an adult who received the MenACWY meningococcal vaccine as a control. CDR3s leave out the opening cysteine and the closing phenylalanine or tryptophan. Fields, in order: clone size, J gene, V gene, CDR3 protein. Size tells how often a clone was seen (once, few, many) or the class of an expanded clone, and some rows leave it out.

. TRBJ2-7 TRBV28 ASSEGASGIPEQY
few TRBJ2-4 TRBV2 ASGTAKNIQY
. TRBJ1-1 TRBV5-6 ASSLRSGQRGTEAF
. TRBJ1-2 TRBV7-9 ASSLTAFYGYT
. TRBJ1-1 TRBV29-1 SVVLTATEAF
. TRBJ2-4 TRBV5-1 ASSLDGGVENIQY
. TRBJ2-5 TRBV18 ASSPYGREETQY
few TRBJ2-2 TRBV4-3 ASSQGFGGGELF
once TRBJ1-4 TRBV5-6 ASSAITGGLEKLF
. TRBJ2-2 TRBV10-3 AISVTGGMIGELF
. TRBJ1-2 TRBV6-2/TRBV6-3 ASSAWRDRVYGYT
. TRBJ1-2 TRBV24-1 ATSDPRRYAGGGYT
few TRBJ2-1 TRBV10-2 ASSEWGDRHNEQF
once TRBJ1-1 TRBV7-6 ASSSNNTEAF
. TRBJ1-5 TRBV25-1 ASSEQGNSNQPQH
. TRBJ2-7 TRBV3-1/TRBV3-2 ASSPGTETYEQY
. TRBJ1-3 TRBV15 ATSIDLSGNTIY
. TRBJ1-6 TRBV4-1 ASRRAGYYNSPLH
. TRBJ2-7 TRBV2 ASSEALGVGQY
. TRBJ1-2 TRBV15 ATSREAGAYGYT
. TRBJ1-1 TRBV6-5 ASMVLGLGTEAF
. TRBJ2-3 TRBV30 AWSQDRRADTQY
. TRBJ2-3 TRBV11-2 ASSLVTDILTDTQY